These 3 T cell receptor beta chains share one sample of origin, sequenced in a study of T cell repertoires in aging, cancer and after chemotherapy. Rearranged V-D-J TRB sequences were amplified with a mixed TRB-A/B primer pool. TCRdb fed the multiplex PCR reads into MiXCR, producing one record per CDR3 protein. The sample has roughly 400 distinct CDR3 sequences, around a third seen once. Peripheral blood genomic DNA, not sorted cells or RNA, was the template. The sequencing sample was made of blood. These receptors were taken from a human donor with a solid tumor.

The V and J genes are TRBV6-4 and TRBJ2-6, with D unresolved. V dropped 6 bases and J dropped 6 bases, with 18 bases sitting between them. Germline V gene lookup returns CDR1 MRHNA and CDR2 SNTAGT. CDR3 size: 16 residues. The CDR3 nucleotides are TGTGCCAGCAGCGCTTCGATGACGGCTAAGGCCAACGTCCTGACTTTC. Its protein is CASSASMTAKANVLTF.

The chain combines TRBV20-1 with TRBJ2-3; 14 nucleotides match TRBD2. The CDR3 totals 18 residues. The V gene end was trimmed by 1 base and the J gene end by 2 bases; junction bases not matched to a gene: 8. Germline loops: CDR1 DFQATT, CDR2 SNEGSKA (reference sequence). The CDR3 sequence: CSARAGLAGGLITDTQYF. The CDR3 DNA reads TGCAGTGCTAGAGCAGGACTAGCGGGAGGACTGATCACAGATACGCAGTATTTT.

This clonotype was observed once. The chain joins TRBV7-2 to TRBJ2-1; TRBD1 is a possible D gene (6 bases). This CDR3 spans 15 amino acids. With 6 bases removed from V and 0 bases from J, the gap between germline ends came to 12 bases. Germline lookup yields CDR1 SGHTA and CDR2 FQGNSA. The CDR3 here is CASRQTGSSYNEQFF. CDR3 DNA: TGTGCCAGCAGACAAACAGGGAGCTCCTACAATGAGCAGTTCTTC.